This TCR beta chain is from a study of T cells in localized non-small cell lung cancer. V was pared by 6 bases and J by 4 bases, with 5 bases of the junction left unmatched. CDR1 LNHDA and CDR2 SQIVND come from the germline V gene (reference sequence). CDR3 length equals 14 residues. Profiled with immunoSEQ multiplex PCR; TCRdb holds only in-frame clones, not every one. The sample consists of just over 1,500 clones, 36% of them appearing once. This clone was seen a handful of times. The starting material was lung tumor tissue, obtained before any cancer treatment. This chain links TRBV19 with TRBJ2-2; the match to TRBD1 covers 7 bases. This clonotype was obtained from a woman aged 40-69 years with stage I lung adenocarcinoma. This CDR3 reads CASRGGSGTGELFF. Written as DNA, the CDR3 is TGTGCCAGTAGAGGGGGCTCTGGCACCGGGGAGCTGTTTTTT.